The clone carrying this TCR beta chain was recorded a few times. Its antigen is not known. CDR3 length: 17 residues. Trimming shortened V by 1 base and J by 0 bases, and 14 bases separated the two germline ends. Germline V gene data show CDR1 as SNHLY and CDR2 as FYNNEI. This sample is part of a study of T-cell memory formation after mild COVID-19. TCRdb re-called the 5' RACE reads with MiXCR, one entry per CDR3 protein. The sample lists about 400,000 distinct CDR3 sequences, approximately 25% occurring once. Study-wide points: Contracting CD8+ clones were enriched in EMRA, CD4+ mainly in CM and EM. SARS-CoV-2 specificity of second-wave clones peaking day 37 was unconfirmed.

The chain links TRBV2 to TRBJ2-3; D not certain. The sequenced sample consisted of PBMCs or a T cell subset sorted from them (not recorded which). The clonotype comes from an adult woman who had mild COVID-19 (a few samples of this study predate the infection). Cell type and time point are not known. The CDR3 DNA is TGTGCCAGCAGTGAAGTAAGAACAGTCCCTAGCACAGATACGCAGTATTTT. Protein product: CASSEVRTVPSTDTQYF.